These 9 T cell receptor beta chains were all obtained from the same sample, sequenced in a study of beta chain features in type 1 diabetes. Study-wide results and caveats: TCRB CDR3s from Type 1 diabetes patients were moderately but significantly shorter in all four CD4+ subsets.

The isolated RNA, all of it, was reverse transcribed, so expressed TCRB transcripts were what got sequenced. Using immunoSEQ multiplex PCR, the repertoire was profiled, and TCRdb retains in-frame clones only, with some absent. Of a few hundred thousand clones listed, around 21% are singletons. No antigen has been assigned to these receptors. Sequences were obtained from naive CD4+ T cells from blood. The receptor set was obtained from a woman in her 40s with type 1 diabetes.

The chain carries TRBV29-1 and TRBJ2-7, with TRBD2 identical over 8 bases. The CDR3 has 13 amino acids. Per germline, CDR1 SQVTM and CDR2 ANQGSEA. V shed 4 bases and J 5 bases; nucleotides not matched to a gene: 7. As DNA, the CDR3 is TGCAGCGTTGGGGTTGCGGGAGGTGACGAGCAGTACTTC. Encoded protein: CSVGVAGGDEQYF.

This chain uses TRBV18 with TRBJ2-6, with a weak D call TRBD2 (5 bases). Germline V gene data show CDR1 as KGHSH and CDR2 as LQKENI. CDR3 length: 15 amino acids. V shed 3 bases and J shed 2 bases, with 8 bases lying between them. CDR3 in DNA: TGTGCCAGCTCACCCACCGGGGCTGGGGCCAACGTCCTGACTTTC. Translation: CASSPTGAGANVLTF.

There are a few counts of this clone. This chain connects TRBV4-3 to TRBJ1-1, with a possible D match to TRBD1 (5 bases). This CDR3 is 15 amino acids long. The germline V and J ends were trimmed by 5 bases and 4 bases, with 17 bases remaining between them. Germline V gene data show CDR1 as LGHNA and CDR2 as YSLEER. The CDR3 coding sequence is TGCGCCAGCAGCTTTTCTGGGGGGGTAAGCACTGAAGCTTTCTTT. It specifies CASSFSGGVSTEAFF.

Only a few counts were recorded for this clone. The chain has TRBV6-1 and TRBJ2-4, with D uncertain. The CDR3 is made up of 13 amino acids. Germline loops: CDR1 MNHNS, CDR2 SASEGT. V dropped 10 bases and J dropped 5 bases, with 15 bases sitting between them. The CDR3 protein is CATAMRLQNIQYF. CDR3 coding DNA: TGTGCCACGGCCATGAGGCTGCAAAACATTCAGTACTTC.

The chain is built from TRBV9 and TRBJ1-1, with 7 bases identical to TRBD1. The germline V gene has CDR1 SGDLS and CDR2 YYNGEE. CDR3 length equals 15 residues. With V trimmed by 4 bases and J by 5 bases, 11 bases remained unmatched. The CDR3 region is CASSPLTGILTEAFF. The DNA for the CDR3 is TGTGCCAGCAGCCCACTGACAGGGATACTTACTGAAGCTTTCTTT.

This clone showed up just a few times. This chain uses TRBV30 with TRBJ1-4; weak D call: TRBD1 (5 bases). CDR1 is GTSNPN, CDR2 SVGIG, per germline (reference sequence). V was pared by 0 bases and J by 7 bases, with 9 bases between. This CDR3 is built from 13 residues. The CDR3 reads CAWSVVGGEKLFF. The DNA for the CDR3 is TGTGCCTGGAGTGTGGTCGGGGGTGAAAAACTGTTTTTT.

This chain uses TRBV4-1 with TRBJ1-1; D is undetermined. Germline CDR1 MGHRA, CDR2 YSYEKL. The CDR3 spans 17 residues. The V end lost 1 base, the J end lost 3 bases, and 18 bases lay between the germline ends. CDR3 in DNA: TGCGCCAGCAGCCAAGCTTTACTAGGCAGGAGAGACACTGAAGCTTTCTTT. The encoded protein is CASSQALLGRRDTEAFF.

The rearrangement joins TRBV9 to TRBJ1-1; no reliable D call. CDR1 and CDR2 from the germline V gene are SGDLS and YYNGEE. CDR3 length: 13 residues. Trimming stripped 4 bases from V and 2 bases from J, with 9 bases between. CDR3 residues: CASSLTLNTEAFF. Here the CDR3 DNA reads TGTGCCAGCAGCCTAACCCTTAACACTGAAGCTTTCTTT. The full variable domain, completed using reference TRBV9 and TRBJ1-1, is DSGVTQTPKHLITATGQRVTLRCSPRSGDLSVYWYQQSLDQGLQFLIQYYNGEERAKGNILERFSAQQFPDLHSELNLSSLELGDSALYFCASSLTLNTEAFFGQGTRLTVV.

With regard to this clone: Additional DNA sequences in this sample encode the identical CDR3. The gene calls are TRBV18 and TRBJ2-3, with D hard to call. Germline CDR1 is KGHSH and CDR2 is LQKENI. Trimming cost V 4 bases and J 6 bases, with 5 bases left between them. The CDR3 contains 11 residues. The CDR3 DNA reads TGTGCCAGCTCACGGGCGGATACGCAGTATTTT. The encoded protein is CASSRADTQYF.